This T cell receptor beta chain came from a study of cytomegalovirus exposure and HLA in healthy donors (dated by TCRdb to between 2016 and 2019). Some background on the complete study: In an earlier analysis of several hundred of the donors, about 260 Gb of sequence data and approximately 120 million unique TCR beta sequences from 180 million or so T cells were reported. High-throughput TCR immunosequencing, statistical association of individual TCRs with disease status, and machine learning were combined to predict cytomegalovirus infection status. A handful of DR-DQ haplotypes were handled as single units for association and clustering because linkage in the cohort was strong. To study patterns of TCR occurrence, a later analysis re-analyzed previously published TCR beta repertoires from 650 to 750 donors and added high-resolution HLA genotyping. Genome-wide SNP genotypes for about 65% of the roughly 670 donors were used in a later genetic analysis, which treated that subset as a discovery cohort. The study aimed to test whether cataloging public T cell receptors could reveal signatures of past pathogen exposure. Donor age, sex, ethnicity and CMV serostatus were compiled alongside the repertoire data. In the later analysis, no new phenotypic data were used to find candidate immune exposures; instead, reliance was placed on TCR beta sequences and their occurrence across donors. An early release covering over 500 HLA-typed donors comprised 250 to 350 gigabases of sequencing data and 85 million to 100 million unique TCR sequences. The T cell repertoires of around 730 subjects were profiled by immunosequencing and related to cytomegalovirus serostatus. Of the roughly 400 genotyped donors, approximately 80% were placed in the genetic ancestry cluster associated with self-reported Caucasian donors. Across 300 to 500 genotyped donors of the cohort, an average of about 220,000 unique TCR beta nucleotide sequences per donor were sequenced, and roughly 17% of those sequences were non-productive. Typing coverage varied by locus: about 620-630 donors for A, B, C, DRB1 and DQB1; about 520 for DQA1; 600 to 610 for DPA1; roughly 450 for DPB1. An earlier analysis of approximately 640 of the donors applied high-throughput TCR beta sequencing to assess whether each TCR beta V gene segment acted as functional or pseudogenic. Class I and class II HLA loci were covered by the typing at four-digit resolution. Besides the first cohort of some 670 subjects, a separate validation cohort made up of roughly 130 different subjects was used. All discovery cohort repertoires had been generated on a single sequencing platform.

From the cysteine up to the phenylalanine, the CDR3 has a length of 15 residues. Left in the record is the CDR3 DNA by itself, 45 bases read in frame from the first base. At the junction V is shortened by 4 bases and J by 3 bases, with 12 bases in between. Reading the germline V gene gives CDR1 SNHLY and CDR2 FYNNEI. Broader findings and caveats from the paper: The 87-base-pair reads could not distinguish some IMGT-functional V segments, including TRBV6-2 and TRBV6-3, so those segments were excluded. The classifier was reported to diagnose cytomegalovirus status with high specificity and sensitivity in both the original cohort and the validation cohort. A later genetic analysis reported fewer N-insertions in productive TCRs among donors in an Asian-associated ancestry cluster than the approximately 670-donor mean. Only TCR beta chains were sequenced in this cohort, and the absence of alpha or paired-chain data limited detectable features. Because counts were too low, seventeen rarely observed V segments, including chromosome 9 orphons, were excluded from the earlier analysis of 587 of the donors. A later analysis reported that several top co-occurrence clusters appeared linked to parvovirus B19, influenza, CMV and Epstein-Barr virus. A cluster of highly shared sequence variants was judged likely to be a technical artifact of the sequencing pipeline. In an earlier analysis of under 600 of the donors, most TCR beta V segments were observed in productive rearrangements about 87% or about 30% of the time, broadly matching IMGT annotations. When HLA alleles, especially DR and DQ, strongly co-occurred, attributing TCR associations to individual alleles was difficult. A further reported finding was that TCR beta sequences accurately predicted the HLA-A and HLA-B alleles for most subjects in the first cohort. In the study, 150 to 200 TCR beta chains were listed as associated with cytomegalovirus. According to the authors, the approach could potentially be generalized to other disease states and immunological phenotypes. In a later analysis, most CMV-associated TCR beta chains were found to appear HLA-restricted, with HLA associations seemingly driven largely by CMV exposure. In a later genetic analysis, a missense DCLRE1C variant was associated with V-gene and J-gene trimming of TCR beta chains, and the association was replicated in an independent cohort. A few of the identified cytomegalovirus-associated TCR beta chains were confirmed in vitro to be specific for cytomegalovirus antigens. Compared with equally common non-associated chains, HLA-associated TCR beta chains in a later analysis were more clonally expanded and had lower generation probabilities. Presence/absence analyses assumed roughly uniform sequencing depth across donors, an assumption that may not hold. In a later analysis, TCR association rates were found to vary across HLA loci, with the most associated TCRs seen for DRB1 alleles and the fewest for HLA-C alleles. CMV serostatus was the only immune exposure information available for the cohort. Specific HLA alleles were associated with over 15,000 TCR beta sequences at a false discovery rate of 0.05 in a later analysis. Most TCR sequences were seen in very few donors, while some public TCRs were found in many individuals. Correlated functional status among segregating V segments might reflect linkage disequilibrium, but an unknown experimental factor could not be ruled out. Because some donors lacked HLA typing at each locus, the association tests relied only on the typed subset.

With respect to this clone: Its antigen specificity is not known. No quality values exist for individual bases; no much larger clone is one base distant.

Library generation was performed with the immunoSEQ multiplex PCR assay. A mixture of 60 forward primers for TCR Vbeta segments and 13 reverse primers for TCR Jbeta segments was used in the multiplex PCR. Amplification of the CDR3 region of rearranged TCR beta genes was performed with a multiplex PCR assay on genomic DNA. On the Illumina HiSeq System, the amplified TCR beta libraries were sequenced as 87-base-pair reads. Per the source publication's procedure: In a later analysis, 80 million or so unique TCR beta chains were counted across the approximately 640 repertoires, and roughly 11 million of these chains were shared by at least two donors. Raw reads were error-corrected and collapsed into unique sequences by a nearest-neighbor algorithm in which closely related sequences were merged to remove PCR and sequencing errors. V, D and J gene segments were assigned by aligning CDR3 sequences to IMGT reference sequences. Each retained sequence needed at least a six-nucleotide match to both a V gene segment and a J gene segment. Rearrangements were called productive when the CDR3 lacked stop codons and stayed in frame with V and J; all others were non-productive. Following IMGT convention, CDR3 was defined as the stretch from the second conserved V-encoded cysteine to the conserved J-encoded phenylalanine. In an earlier analysis of roughly 610 of the donors, sequences lacking an unambiguous match to a single V gene segment were excluded. An earlier analysis of 587 of the donors classified V segments as functional when productive rearrangements were above 56.7% and as segregating when the standard deviation between donors was above 5%. To diagnose cytomegalovirus status from the catalog of TCR beta chain sequences, a statistical classification framework was built. V and J gene assignment, in a later analysis, came from comparing TCR nucleotide sequences with IMGT/GENE-DB human TR gene sequences. The TCRdist pipeline was used in a later analysis to assign CDR3 sequences and most-parsimonious VDJ recombination scenarios. In a later analysis, each TCR beta chain was defined by its CDR3 amino acid sequence together with its V-gene family, and reads lacking a unique V-gene family were excluded. As a way to deal with suspected cross-contamination and a sequencing artifact, a later analysis dropped hundreds of nucleotide sequences that were highly shared and had low generation probability. In a later analysis, a clonal expansion index for each public chain was calculated from normalized within-repertoire ranks of inferred template counts. A later analysis computed generation probabilities with a VDJ recombination model fitted to out-of-frame rearrangements, and checked the results against IGoR. A later analysis scored TCR-TCR, TCR-HLA and TCR-CMV co-occurrence with hypergeometric tests, applying a repertoire-size bias correction to TCR pairs. To estimate false discovery rates, a later analysis permuted the HLA or CMV assignments 20 times. In a later analysis, co-occurring TCRs were grouped using DBSCAN, and TCRdist sequence similarity was added for clustering within HLA-allele-positive subsets. For co-occurrence clustering, repertoires with fewer than 30,000 or more than 120,000 public chains were excluded, along with 4 to 6 repertoires with anomalous nucleotide sharing. TCRdb retrieved this table from immuneACCESS and kept in-frame rearrangements only. Not all clones are present; in checked studies, unresolved V genes account for under half, and no reason is known for the remainder. V and J calls and clone size are copied from that table; D and trimming were computed from the DNA. This sample has roughly 200,000 clones in its table, and 86% of those were observed once. The ten largest clonotypes hold more than 0.25% of the sample.

In total, approximately 610 healthy bone marrow donors made up the cohort. At the time of sampling, all cohort members were nominally healthy, though unrecorded immune exposures were likely present. The donor was CMV seronegative and belonged to the group of 352 seronegative cohort members. Each donor provided a peripheral blood sample, and peripheral blood mononuclear cells were used for TCR beta sequencing. Genomic DNA extraction from the blood cell samples was performed with the Qiagen DNeasy Blood Extraction Kit. The source of this sequence is a woman aged 25 to 45 in good health and CMV-seronegative. The rearrangement combines TRBV2 with TRBJ1-4; the D gene lacks a confident call. The sequenced material came from PBMCs. The DNA is TGTGCCAGCAGTGGTGTGGGCGTCCCTAATGAAAAACTGTTTTTT. This yields the protein CASSGVGVPNEKLFF. Beyond the CDR3, the reference TRBV2 and TRBJ1-4 genes provide the residues; the full variable domain reads: EPEVTQTPSHQVTQMGQEVILRCVPISNHLYFYWYRQILGQKVEFLVSFYNNEISEKSEIFDDQFSVERPDGSNFTLKIRSTKLEDSAMYFCASSGVGVPNEKLFFGSGTQLSVL.